This TCR beta chain was sequenced during a study of T-cell memory formation after mild COVID-19. As for the study in general: TCR clusters showed largely donor specificity. Study-level findings and limits: Contracting clones from day 15 to 85 showed balanced CD4/CD8; later expanders favored CD4+. Contracting CD4+ clones were located mainly in CM and EM, and CD8+ clones in EMRA.

The table lists this clonotype with many counts. No antigen is known for it. Amplification by 5'RACE using constant-segment primers produced TCR alpha and TCR beta cDNA libraries that carried sample barcodes and UMIs. TCRdb re-derived calls from the 5' RACE reads in MiXCR, one entry per CDR3 protein. Of approximately 440,000 distinct CDR3 sequences detected, around 20% appear once; the ten largest clones hold about 8.8%. The CDR3 length is 19 residues. Trimming cost V 2 bases and J 4 bases; bases outside gene matches: 12. Sequenced sample: PBMCs or a T cell subset sorted from them (not recorded which). The clonotype originates from an adult woman who had mild COVID-19 (a few samples of this study predate the infection). Cell type and time point are not known. V is TRBV23-1 and J is TRBJ2-1, with 12 bases that match TRBD2. TRBV23-1 is an ORF, and what it does is uncertain. The CDR3 region has the DNA TGCGCCAGCAGTCAACCGGGGGCTAGCGGGGGGGCGATATACAATGAGCAGTTCTTC. Translation: CASSQPGASGGAIYNEQFF.